This T cell receptor (beta chain) was obtained from a study of CD8 T cells in ankylosing spondylitis. Study-wide points: With a CD8+ phenotype, disease-linked clones were relatively rare in peripheral blood. Eight or nine highly homologous variants formed a TCR beta motif that appeared characteristic of ankylosing spondylitis blood.

V lost 5 bases and J lost 0, with 6 bases in between. The germline V gene encodes CDR1 KGHDR and CDR2 SFDVKD. This CDR3 region has 14 residues. One entry per CDR3 protein, called by TCRdb with MiXCR from the 5' RACE reads. Here the sample spans roughly 180,000 distinct CDR3 sequences, roughly 13% being singletons. Note on this clonotype: No antigen is known for it.

The TCR comes from a male donor with ankylosing spondylitis or in good health (not recorded which). The sequenced sample consisted of blood, either unsorted or a sorted T cell fraction (not recorded which). V and J are TRBV24-1 and TRBJ2-2; D is unclear. In DNA, the CDR3 is TGTGCCACCAGTGGGCCAGCGAACACCGGGGAGCTGTTTTTT. Its protein is CATSGPANTGELFF.